The sequence of this TCR beta chain was determined in a study of blood T cell repertoires in COVID-19. TCRdb's copy holds only in-frame clones and misses some; the assay was immunoSEQ multiplex PCR. The data show 71,000 or so clones, roughly 82% seen once. Germline V gene lookup returns CDR1 SGHTA and CDR2 FQGNSA. The CDR3 consists of 15 residues. V lost 0 bases and J lost 8, with 14 bases in between. This clone was observed a handful of times. The chain is built from TRBV7-2 and TRBJ2-1, with D unresolved. Sequencing input: peripheral blood. The receptor was derived from a man in his fifties or sixties with acute or convalescent COVID-19. The CDR3 DNA reads TGTGCCAGCAGCTTAGCCAGGTTCAGTTACGATGAGCAGTTCTTC. As protein: CASSLARFSYDEQFF.